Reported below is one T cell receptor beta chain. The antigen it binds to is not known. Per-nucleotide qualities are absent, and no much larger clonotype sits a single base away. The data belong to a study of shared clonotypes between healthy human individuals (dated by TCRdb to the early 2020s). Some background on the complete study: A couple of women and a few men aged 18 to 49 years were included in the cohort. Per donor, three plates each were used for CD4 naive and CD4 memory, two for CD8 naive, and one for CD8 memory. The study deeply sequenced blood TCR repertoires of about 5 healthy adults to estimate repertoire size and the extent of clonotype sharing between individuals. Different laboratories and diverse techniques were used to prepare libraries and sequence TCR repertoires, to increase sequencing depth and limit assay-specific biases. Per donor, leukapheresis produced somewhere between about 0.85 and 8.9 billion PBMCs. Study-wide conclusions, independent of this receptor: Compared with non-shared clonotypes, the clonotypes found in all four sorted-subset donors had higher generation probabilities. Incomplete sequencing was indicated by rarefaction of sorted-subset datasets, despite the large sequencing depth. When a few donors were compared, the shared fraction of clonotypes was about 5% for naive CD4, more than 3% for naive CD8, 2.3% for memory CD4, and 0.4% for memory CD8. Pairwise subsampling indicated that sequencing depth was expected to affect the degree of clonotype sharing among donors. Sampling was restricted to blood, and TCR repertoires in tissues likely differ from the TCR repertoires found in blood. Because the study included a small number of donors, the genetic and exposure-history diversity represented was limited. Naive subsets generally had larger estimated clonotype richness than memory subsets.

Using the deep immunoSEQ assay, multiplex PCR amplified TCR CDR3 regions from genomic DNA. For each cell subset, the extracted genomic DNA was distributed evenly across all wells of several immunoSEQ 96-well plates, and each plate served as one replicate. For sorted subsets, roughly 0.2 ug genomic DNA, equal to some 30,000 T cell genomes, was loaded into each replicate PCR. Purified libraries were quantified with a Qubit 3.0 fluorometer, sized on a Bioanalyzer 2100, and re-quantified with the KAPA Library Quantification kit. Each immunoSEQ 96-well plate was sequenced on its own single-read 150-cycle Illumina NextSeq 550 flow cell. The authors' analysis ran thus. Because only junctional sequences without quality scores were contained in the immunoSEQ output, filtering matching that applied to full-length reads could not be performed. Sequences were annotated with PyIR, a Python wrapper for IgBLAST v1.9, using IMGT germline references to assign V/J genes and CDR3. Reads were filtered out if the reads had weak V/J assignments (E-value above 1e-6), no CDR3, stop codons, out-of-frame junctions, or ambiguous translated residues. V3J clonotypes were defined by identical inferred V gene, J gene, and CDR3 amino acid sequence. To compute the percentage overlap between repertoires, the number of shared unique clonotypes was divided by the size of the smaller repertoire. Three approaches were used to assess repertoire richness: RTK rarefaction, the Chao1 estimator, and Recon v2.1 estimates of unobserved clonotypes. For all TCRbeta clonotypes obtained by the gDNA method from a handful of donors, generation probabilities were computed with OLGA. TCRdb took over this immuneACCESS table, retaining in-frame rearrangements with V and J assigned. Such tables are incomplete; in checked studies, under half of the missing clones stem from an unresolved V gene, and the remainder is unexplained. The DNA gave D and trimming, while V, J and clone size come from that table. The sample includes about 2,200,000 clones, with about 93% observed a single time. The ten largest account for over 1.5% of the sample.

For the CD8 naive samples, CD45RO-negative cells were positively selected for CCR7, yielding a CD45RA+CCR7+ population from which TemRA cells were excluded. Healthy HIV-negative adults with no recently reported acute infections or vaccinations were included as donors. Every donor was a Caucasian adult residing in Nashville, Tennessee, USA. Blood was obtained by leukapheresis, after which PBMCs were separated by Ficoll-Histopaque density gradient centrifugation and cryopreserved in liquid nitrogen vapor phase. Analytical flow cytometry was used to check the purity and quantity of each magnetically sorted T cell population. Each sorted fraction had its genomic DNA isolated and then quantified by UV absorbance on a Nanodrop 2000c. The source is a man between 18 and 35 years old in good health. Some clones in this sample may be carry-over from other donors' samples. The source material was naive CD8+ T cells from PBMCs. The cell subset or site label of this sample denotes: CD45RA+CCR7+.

The DNA reads TGTGCCAGCAGCTTAGTGCCCCTTTATGGCTACACCTTC. This sequence encodes CASSLVPLYGYTF. The sequence is built from TRBV11-2 and TRBJ1-2, with no confidently assigned D gene. V loses 1 base of germline sequence and J loses 5 bases, and the interval between the two ends is 8 bases. From a lookup of the germline V gene, CDR1 and CDR2 are SGHAT and FQNNGV. From cysteine to phenylalanine, the CDR3 is 13 amino acids long. Here the CDR3 DNA is all that survives: 39 bases in frame from base 1.